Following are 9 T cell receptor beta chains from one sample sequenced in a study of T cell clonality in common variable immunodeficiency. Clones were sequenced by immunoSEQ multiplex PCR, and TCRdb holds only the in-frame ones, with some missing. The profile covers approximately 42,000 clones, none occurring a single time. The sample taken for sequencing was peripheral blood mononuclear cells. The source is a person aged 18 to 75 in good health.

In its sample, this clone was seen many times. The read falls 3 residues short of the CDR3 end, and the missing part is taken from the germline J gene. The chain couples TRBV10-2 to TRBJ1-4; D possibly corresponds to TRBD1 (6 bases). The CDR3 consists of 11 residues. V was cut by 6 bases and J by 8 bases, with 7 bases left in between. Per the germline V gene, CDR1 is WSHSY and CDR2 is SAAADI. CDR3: CASSDREKLFF. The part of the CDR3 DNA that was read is TGCGCCAGCAGCGACAGGGAAAAA.

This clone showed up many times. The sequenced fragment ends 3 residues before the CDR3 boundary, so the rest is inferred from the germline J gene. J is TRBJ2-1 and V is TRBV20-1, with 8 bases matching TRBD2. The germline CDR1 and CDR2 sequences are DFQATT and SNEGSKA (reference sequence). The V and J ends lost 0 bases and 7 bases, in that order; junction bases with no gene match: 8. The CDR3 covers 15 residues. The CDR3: CSARDGSGSGNEQFF. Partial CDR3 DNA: TGCAGTGCTAGAGATGGGAGCGGGAGCGGTAATGAG.

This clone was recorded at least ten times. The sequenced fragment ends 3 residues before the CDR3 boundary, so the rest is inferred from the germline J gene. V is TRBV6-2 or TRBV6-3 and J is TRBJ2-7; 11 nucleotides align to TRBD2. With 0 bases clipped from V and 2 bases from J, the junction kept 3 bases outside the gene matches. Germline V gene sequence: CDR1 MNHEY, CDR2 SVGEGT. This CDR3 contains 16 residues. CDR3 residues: CASSYSGLAGAYEQYF. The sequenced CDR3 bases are TGTGCCAGCAGTTACTCCGGACTAGCGGGTGCCTACGAG.

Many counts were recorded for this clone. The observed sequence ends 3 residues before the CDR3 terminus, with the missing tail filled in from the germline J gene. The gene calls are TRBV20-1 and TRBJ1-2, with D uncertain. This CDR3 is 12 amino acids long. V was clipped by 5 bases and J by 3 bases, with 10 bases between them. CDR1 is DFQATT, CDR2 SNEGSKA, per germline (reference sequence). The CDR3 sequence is CSAGGYDYGYTF. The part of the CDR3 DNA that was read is TGCAGTGCTGGCGGATATGACTATGGC.

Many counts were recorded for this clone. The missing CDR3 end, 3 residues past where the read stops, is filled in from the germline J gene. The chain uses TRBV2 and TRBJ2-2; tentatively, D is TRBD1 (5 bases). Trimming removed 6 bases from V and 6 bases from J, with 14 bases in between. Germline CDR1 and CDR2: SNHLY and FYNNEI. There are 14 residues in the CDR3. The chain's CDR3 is CASRVGVDSGELFF. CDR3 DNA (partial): TGTGCCAGCAGAGTAGGGGTTGACTCCGGGGAG.

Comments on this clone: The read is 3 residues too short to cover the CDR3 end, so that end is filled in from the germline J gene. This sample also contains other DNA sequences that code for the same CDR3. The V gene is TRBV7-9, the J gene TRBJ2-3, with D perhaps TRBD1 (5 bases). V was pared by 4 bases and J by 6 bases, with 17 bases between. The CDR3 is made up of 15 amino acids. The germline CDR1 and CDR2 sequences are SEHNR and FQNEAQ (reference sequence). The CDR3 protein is CASSSGVTDTDTQYF. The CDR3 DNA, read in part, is TGTGCCAGCAGCTCTGGGGTGACAGACACGGATACG.

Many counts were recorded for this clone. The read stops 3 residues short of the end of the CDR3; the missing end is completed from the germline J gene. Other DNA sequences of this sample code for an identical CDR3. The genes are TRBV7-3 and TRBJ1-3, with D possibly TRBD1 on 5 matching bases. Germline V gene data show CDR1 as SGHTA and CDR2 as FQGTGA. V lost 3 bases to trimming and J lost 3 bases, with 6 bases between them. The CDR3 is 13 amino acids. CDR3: CASSFGGGNTIYF. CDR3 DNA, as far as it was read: TGTGCCAGCAGCTTCGGGGGTGGAAACACC.

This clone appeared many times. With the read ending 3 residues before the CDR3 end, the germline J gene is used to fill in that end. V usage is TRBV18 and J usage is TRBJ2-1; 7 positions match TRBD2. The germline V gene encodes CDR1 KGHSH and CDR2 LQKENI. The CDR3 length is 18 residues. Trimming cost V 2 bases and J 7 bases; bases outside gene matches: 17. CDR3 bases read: TGTGCCAGCTCACCAGGGTTCCCCGGGACCCTCGGGGGGAATGAG. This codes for CASSPGFPGTLGGNE. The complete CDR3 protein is CASSPGFPGTLGGNEQFF.

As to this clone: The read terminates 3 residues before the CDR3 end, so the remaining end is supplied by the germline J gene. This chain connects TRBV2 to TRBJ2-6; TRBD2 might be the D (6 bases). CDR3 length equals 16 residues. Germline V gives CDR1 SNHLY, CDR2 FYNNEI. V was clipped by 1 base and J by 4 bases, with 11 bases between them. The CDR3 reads CASSEGTGRGANVLTF. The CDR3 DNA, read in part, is TGTGCCAGCAGTGAAGGGACGGGGAGGGGGGCCAACGTC.